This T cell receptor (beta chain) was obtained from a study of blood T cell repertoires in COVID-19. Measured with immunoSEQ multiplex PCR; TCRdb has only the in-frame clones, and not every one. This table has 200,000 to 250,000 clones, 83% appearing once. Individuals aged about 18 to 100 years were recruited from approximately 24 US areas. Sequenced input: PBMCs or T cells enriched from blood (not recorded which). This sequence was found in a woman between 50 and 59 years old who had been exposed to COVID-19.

CDR3 sequence (DNA): TGTGCCAGCAGCTTAGGGGCGGGTGCTGAAGCTTTCTTT. Translating it yields CASSLGAGAEAFF. This rearrangement joins TRBV7-2 to TRBJ1-1; D gene uncertain. V lost 1 base and J 6 bases, leaving 9 bases between the germline ends. Germline V gene lookup returns CDR1 SGHTA and CDR2 FQGNSA. This CDR3 is built from 13 residues.